This T cell receptor beta chain emerged from a study of Ad26.COV2.S vaccination and SARS-CoV-2 variants. Regarding treatment: about 20 received Ad26.COV2.S at low or high dose, single or two shots; 5 received placebo; per-sample allocation not given. On day 63 after the first injection, vaccine and placebo recipients gave samples. Wuhan-strain spike was delivered by a replication-incompetent Ad26 vector. V lost 8 bases and J lost 1; bases outside the gene matches: 5. The CDR3 has 14 amino acids. CDR1 MNHEY and CDR2 SMNVEV come from the germline V gene (reference sequence). Profiled with immunoSEQ multiplex PCR; TCRdb holds only in-frame clones, not every one. The sample holds around 300,000 clones, approximately 87% seen once.

This specimen was peripheral blood, taken in a trial of Ad26.COV2.S vaccine versus placebo. The sequence was obtained from a person aged 18 to 65 who received the Ad26.COV2.S COVID-19 vaccine or a placebo. The chain has TRBV27 and TRBJ1-1; TRBD1 matches at 9 bases. The CDR3 sequence: CASAPTGGNTEAFF. The CDR3 DNA reads as TGTGCCAGCGCCCCGACAGGGGGGAACACTGAAGCTTTCTTT.